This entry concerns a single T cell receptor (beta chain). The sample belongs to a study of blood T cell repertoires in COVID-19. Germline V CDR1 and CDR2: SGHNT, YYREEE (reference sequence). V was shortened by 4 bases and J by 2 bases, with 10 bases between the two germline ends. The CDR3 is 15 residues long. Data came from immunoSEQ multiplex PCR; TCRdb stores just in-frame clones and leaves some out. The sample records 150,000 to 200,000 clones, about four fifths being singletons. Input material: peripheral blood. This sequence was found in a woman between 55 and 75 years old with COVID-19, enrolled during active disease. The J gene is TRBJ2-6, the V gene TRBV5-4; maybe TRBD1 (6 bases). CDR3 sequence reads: CASSPNRAGANVLTF. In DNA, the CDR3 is TGTGCCAGCAGCCCTAACAGGGCTGGGGCCAACGTCCTGACTTTC.